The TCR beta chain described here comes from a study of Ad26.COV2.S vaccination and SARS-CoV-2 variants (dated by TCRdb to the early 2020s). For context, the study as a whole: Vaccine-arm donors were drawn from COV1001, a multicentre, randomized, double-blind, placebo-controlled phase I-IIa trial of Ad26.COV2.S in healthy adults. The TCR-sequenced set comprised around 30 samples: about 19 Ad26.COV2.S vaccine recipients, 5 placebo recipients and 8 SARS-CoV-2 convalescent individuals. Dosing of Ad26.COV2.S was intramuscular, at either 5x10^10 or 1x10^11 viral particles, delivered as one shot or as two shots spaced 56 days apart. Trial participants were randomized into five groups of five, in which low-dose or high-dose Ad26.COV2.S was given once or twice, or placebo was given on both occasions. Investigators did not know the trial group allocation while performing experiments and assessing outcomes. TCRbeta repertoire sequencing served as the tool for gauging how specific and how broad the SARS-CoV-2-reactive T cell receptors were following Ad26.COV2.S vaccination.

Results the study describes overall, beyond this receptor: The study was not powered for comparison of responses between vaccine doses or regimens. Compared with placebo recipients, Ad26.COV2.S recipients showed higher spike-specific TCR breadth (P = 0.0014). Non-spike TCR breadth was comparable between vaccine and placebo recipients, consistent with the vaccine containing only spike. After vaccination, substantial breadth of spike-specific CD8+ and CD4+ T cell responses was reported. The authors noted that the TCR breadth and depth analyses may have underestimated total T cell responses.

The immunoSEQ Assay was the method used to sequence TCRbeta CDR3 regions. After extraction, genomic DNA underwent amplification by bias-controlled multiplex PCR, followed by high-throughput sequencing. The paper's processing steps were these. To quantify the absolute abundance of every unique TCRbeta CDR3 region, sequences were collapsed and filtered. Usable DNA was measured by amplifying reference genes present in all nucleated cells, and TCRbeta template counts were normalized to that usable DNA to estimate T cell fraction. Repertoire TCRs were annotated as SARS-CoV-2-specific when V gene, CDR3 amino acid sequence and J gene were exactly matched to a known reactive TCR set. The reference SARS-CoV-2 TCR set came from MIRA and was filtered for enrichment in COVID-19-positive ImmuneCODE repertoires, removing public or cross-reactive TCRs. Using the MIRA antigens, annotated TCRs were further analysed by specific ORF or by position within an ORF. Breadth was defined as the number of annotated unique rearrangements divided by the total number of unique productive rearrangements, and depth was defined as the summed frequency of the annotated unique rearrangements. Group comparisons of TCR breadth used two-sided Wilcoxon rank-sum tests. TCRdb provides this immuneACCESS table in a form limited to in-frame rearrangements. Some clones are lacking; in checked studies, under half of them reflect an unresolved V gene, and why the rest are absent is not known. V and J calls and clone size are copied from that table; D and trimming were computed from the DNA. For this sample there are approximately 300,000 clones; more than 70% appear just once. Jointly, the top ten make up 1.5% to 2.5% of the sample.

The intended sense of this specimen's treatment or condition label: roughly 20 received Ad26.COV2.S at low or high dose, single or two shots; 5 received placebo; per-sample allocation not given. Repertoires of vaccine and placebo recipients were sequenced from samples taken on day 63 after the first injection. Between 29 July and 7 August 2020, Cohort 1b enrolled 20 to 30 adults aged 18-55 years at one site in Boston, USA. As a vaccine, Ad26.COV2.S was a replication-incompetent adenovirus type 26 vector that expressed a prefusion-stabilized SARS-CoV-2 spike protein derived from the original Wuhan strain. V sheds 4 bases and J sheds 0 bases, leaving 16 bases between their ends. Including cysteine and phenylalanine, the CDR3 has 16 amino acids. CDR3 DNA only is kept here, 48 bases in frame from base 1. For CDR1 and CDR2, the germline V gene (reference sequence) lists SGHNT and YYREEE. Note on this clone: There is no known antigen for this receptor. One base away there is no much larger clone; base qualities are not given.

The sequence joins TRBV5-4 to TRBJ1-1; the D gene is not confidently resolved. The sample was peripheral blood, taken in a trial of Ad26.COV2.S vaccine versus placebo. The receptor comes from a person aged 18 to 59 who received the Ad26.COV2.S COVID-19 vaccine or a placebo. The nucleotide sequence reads TGTGCCAGCAGCCCAGGCGGCCGACCCTTGAACACTGAAGCTTTCTTT. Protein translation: CASSPGGRPLNTEAFF.